Listed here are 11 T cell receptor beta chains from one sample, sequenced in a study of shared clonotypes between healthy human individuals. Clones were sequenced by immunoSEQ multiplex PCR, and TCRdb holds only the in-frame ones, with some missing. Of over a million clones listed, around 98.5% are singletons. Specimen: naive CD4+ T cells sorted from blood. Subset described: CD45RA+ positively selected. The receptors here all came from a man aged 25-40 years in good health.

The chain combines TRBV6-1 with TRBJ2-1; 8 bases align to TRBD2. The germline V gene has CDR1 MNHNS and CDR2 SASEGT. V was clipped by 3 bases and J by 4 bases; unmatched bases: 5. The CDR3 spans 15 residues. The CDR3 DNA reads as TGTGCCAGCAGTGAGGGGGGACTAGGGTACAATGAGCAGTTCTTC. Translated: CASSEGGLGYNEQFF.

This sequence joins TRBV6-6 and TRBJ2-7, with TRBD1 matching 9 bases. Trimming cost V 10 bases and J 3 bases; bases outside gene matches: 4. The CDR3 extends over 12 amino acids. The V gene's germline CDR1 is MNHNY and CDR2 SVGAGI (reference sequence). This CDR3 is CATTGGLYEQYF. In DNA form, the CDR3 reads TGTGCCACTACAGGGGGCCTCTACGAGCAGTACTTC.

A word on this clone: At the DNA level, this CDR3 is encoded by other sequences in the same sample as well. V and J are TRBV5-4 and TRBJ2-1; 8 bases are a match to TRBD1. The germline V gene has CDR1 SGHNT and CDR2 YYREEE (reference sequence). The CDR3 loop spans 15 amino acids. The trim removed 3 bases at V and 3 bases at J, leaving 5 bases unmatched. CDR3 protein: CASSSPGQVYNEQFF. CDR3 in DNA: TGTGCCAGCAGCTCTCCGGGACAGGTCTACAATGAGCAGTTCTTC.

The rearrangement uses TRBV6-6 and TRBJ2-7, with 8 bases fitting TRBD2. CDR1 is MNHNY, CDR2 SVGAGI, per germline (reference sequence). CDR3 length equals 13 residues. The junction had 4 bases not matched to a gene; V was cut back by 7 bases and J by 2 bases. Here the CDR3 reads CASTRAGAYEQYF. As DNA, the CDR3 is TGTGCCAGCACCAGAGCGGGAGCCTACGAGCAGTACTTC.

The rearrangement uses TRBV5-6 and TRBJ2-1; D unclear. V was clipped by 2 bases and J by 5 bases, with 8 bases between them. Per the germline V gene, CDR1 is SGHDT and CDR2 is YYEEEE. CDR3 length: 13 residues. In DNA form, the CDR3 reads TGTGCCAGCAGCTTCAACGTTGACAATGAGCAGTTCTTC. Translating it yields CASSFNVDNEQFF.

Concerning this clone itself: Other DNA sequences in the sample encode the same CDR3. The chain couples TRBV11-2 to TRBJ2-7; D is uncertain. Per germline, CDR1 SGHAT and CDR2 FQNNGV. The CDR3 loop spans 12 amino acids. V shed 5 bases and J shed 3 bases, with 8 bases lying between them. CDR3 region: CASSRYSYEQYF. DNA for the CDR3: TGTGCCAGCAGCCGCTACAGCTACGAGCAGTACTTC.

The rearrangement joins TRBV18 to TRBJ2-1, with D perhaps TRBD1 (5 bases). In germline, CDR1 is KGHSH, CDR2 LQKENI. V lost 0 bases and J 8 bases, leaving 17 bases between the germline ends. This CDR3 is 16 amino acids long. The CDR3 loop reads CASSPPKGQARYEQFF. CDR3 nucleotide sequence: TGTGCCAGCTCACCACCGAAGGGGCAGGCTAGATATGAGCAGTTCTTC.

This sequence joins TRBV27 and TRBJ2-7; unclear D gene. The V gene lost 2 bases and the J gene lost 3 bases, with 11 bases spanning the gap. The CDR3 is 14 amino acids. CDR1 and CDR2 (germline): MNHEY, SMNVEV (reference sequence). CDR3 sequence (DNA): TGTGCCAGCAGTTTAGCACAGAAAAACTACGAGCAGTACTTC. Translating it yields CASSLAQKNYEQYF.

The chain employs TRBV11-2 and TRBJ1-2; D is unclear. V lost 0 bases and J lost 10, with 6 bases in between. CDR3 length equals 11 residues. Germline V gene sequence: CDR1 SGHAT, CDR2 FQNNGV. The CDR3 nucleotides are TGTGCCAGCAGCTTAGATTCCTACTACACCTTC. It is translated as CASSLDSYYTF.

This sequence joins TRBV9 and TRBJ1-1; no definite D call. This CDR3 comprises 15 residues. Per the germline V gene, CDR1 is SGDLS and CDR2 is YYNGEE. V was trimmed by 0 bases and J by 8 bases, leaving 17 bases between them. The CDR3 region has the DNA TGTGCCAGCAGCGTAGTTCGGGAGAGCGTGGGGGAAGCTTTCTTT. As protein: CASSVVRESVGEAFF.

CDR3 region: CASSQELGGGSLYGYTF. The CDR3 DNA sequence: TGCGCCAGCAGCCAAGAGTTAGGAGGCGGGTCGCTCTATGGCTACACCTTC. V and J are TRBV4-3 and TRBJ1-2; D gene ambiguous. The CDR3 contains 17 residues. Germline V CDR1 and CDR2: LGHNA, YSLEER. V lost 0 bases, J lost 4 bases, and 18 bases lay in between.